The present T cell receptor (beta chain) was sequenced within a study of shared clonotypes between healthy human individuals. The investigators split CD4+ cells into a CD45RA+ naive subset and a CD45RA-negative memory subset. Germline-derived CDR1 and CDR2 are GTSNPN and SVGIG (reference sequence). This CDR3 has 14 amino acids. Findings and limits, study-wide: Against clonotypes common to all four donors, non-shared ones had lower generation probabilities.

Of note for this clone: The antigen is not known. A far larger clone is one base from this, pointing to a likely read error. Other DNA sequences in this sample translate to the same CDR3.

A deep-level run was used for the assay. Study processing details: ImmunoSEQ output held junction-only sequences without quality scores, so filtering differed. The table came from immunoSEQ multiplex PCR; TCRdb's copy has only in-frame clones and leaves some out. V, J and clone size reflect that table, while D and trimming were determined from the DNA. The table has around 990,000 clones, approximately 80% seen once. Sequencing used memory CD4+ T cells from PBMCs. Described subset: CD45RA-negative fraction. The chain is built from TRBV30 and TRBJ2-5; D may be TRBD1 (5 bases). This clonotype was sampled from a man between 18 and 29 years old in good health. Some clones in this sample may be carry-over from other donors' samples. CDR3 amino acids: CAWSRQIYQETQYF. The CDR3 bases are TGTGCTTGGAGCCGACAGATCTACCAAGAGACCCAGTACTTC.